What follows are 20 T cell receptor beta chains derived from one specimen sequenced in a study of blood T cell repertoires in COVID-19. Only in-frame clones appear in the TCRdb table, and some are missing; sequencing was by immunoSEQ multiplex PCR. The profile covers 85,000 to 130,000 clones, with roughly 92% appearing a single time and roughly 5% taken by the ten largest. The specimen was peripheral blood. All receptors come from an older man with acute or convalescent COVID-19.

The chain couples TRBV3-1 (or the pseudogene TRBV3-2) to TRBJ2-7; possibly TRBD1 for D (6 bases). CDR1 LGHDT and CDR2 YNNKEL come from the germline V gene (reference sequence). The V end was cut by 4 bases, the J end by 6 bases, with 19 bases between. This CDR3 is 15 amino acids long. The CDR3 sequence: CASSPWGTKKGEQYF. DNA for the CDR3: TGTGCCAGCAGCCCTTGGGGGACAAAGAAGGGCGAGCAGTACTTC.

The V and J genes are TRBV9 and TRBJ1-2; the D is unclear. The germline V gene encodes CDR1 SGDLS and CDR2 YYNGEE. The V and J ends lost 3 bases and 4 bases respectively, with 4 bases between them. CDR3 length: 11 residues. The chain's CDR3 is CASSGSYGYTF. The CDR3 DNA follows: TGTGCCAGCAGCGGCAGCTATGGCTACACCTTC.

The chain couples TRBV30 to TRBJ2-2, with 9 positions matching TRBD1. The CDR3 covers 14 residues. CDR1 GTSNPN and CDR2 SVGIG come from the germline V gene (reference sequence). Trimming took 2 bases from V and 6 from J; bases not matched to a gene: 4. The CDR3 coding sequence is TGTGCCTGGAGTCGGGGACAGGGTGCCGGGGAGCTGTTTTTT. It codes for CAWSRGQGAGELFF.

This clone was found once. CDR3 in amino acids: CASRRQGGYGYTF. The CDR3 DNA sequence: TGTGCCAGCAGGCGACAGGGGGGTTATGGCTACACCTTC. The chain carries TRBV28 and TRBJ1-2; the match to TRBD1 covers 9 bases. V was pared by 6 bases and J by 5 bases, with 4 bases of the junction left unmatched. The CDR3 has 13 amino acids. The germline CDR1 and CDR2 sequences are MDHEN and SYDVKM.

The V and J genes are TRBV18 and TRBJ2-1; 7 nucleotides agree with TRBD1. The CDR3 loop spans 14 amino acids. The germline CDR1 and CDR2 sequences are KGHSH and LQKENI. Trimming cost V 6 bases and J 5 bases; bases outside gene matches: 7. CDR3 amino acids: CASSPGQQNNEQFF. CDR3 coding DNA: TGTGCCAGCTCGCCGGGACAGCAGAACAATGAGCAGTTCTTC.

This clone appeared once. The V gene is TRBV11-2, the J gene TRBJ1-2, with 9 bases lining up with TRBD1. This CDR3 has 16 residues. With 1 base clipped from V and 3 bases from J, the junction kept 6 bases outside the gene matches. Germline V CDR1 and CDR2: SGHAT, FQNNGV. The CDR3 region is CASSLGTTGGDYGYTF. DNA for the CDR3: TGTGCCAGCAGCTTAGGCACCACAGGGGGCGACTATGGCTACACCTTC.

This chain uses TRBV7-9 with TRBJ1-1; no clear D gene. The germline V gene has CDR1 SEHNR and CDR2 FQNEAQ (reference sequence). The V end was cut by 2 bases, the J end by 4 bases, with 11 bases between. The CDR3 has 14 amino acids. CDR3 nucleotide sequence: TGTGCCAGCAGCTTAAGTACGGGGATCACTGAAGCTTTCTTT. Its protein is CASSLSTGITEAFF.

The chain has TRBV7-9 and TRBJ2-7; 7 bases agree with TRBD2. Losses at the gene ends were 7 bases for V and 2 bases for J; bases not matched to a gene: 8. The germline CDR1 and CDR2 sequences are SEHNR and FQNEAQ (reference sequence). The CDR3 spans 14 residues. CDR3 sequence reads: CASTQAGLTYEQYF. DNA for the CDR3: TGTGCCAGCACCCAAGCGGGACTAACCTACGAGCAGTACTTC. Looking up the rest from reference TRBV7-9 and TRBJ2-7 gives the full variable domain: DTGVSQNPRHKITKRGQNVTFRCDPISEHNRLYWYRQTLGQGPEFLTYFQNEAQLEKSRLLSDRFSAERPKGSFSTLEIQRTEQGDSAMYLCASTQAGLTYEQYFGPGTRLTVT.

Only one count was recorded for this clone. The CDR3: CASSLFQRVTDTQYF. The CDR3 DNA follows: TGTGCCAGCAGCTTGTTCCAGCGGGTCACAGATACGCAGTATTTT. V is TRBV5-4 and J is TRBJ2-3, with D maybe TRBD2 (6 bases). CDR1 is SGHNT and CDR2 is YYREEE in the germline V gene (reference sequence). Between the trimmed V and J ends, which lost 1 base and 2 bases, there was a span of 11 bases. The CDR3 covers 15 residues.

This chain joins TRBV28 and TRBJ1-1; D not resolved. Looked up from germline, CDR1 is MDHEN and CDR2 is SYDVKM. CDR3 length: 12 amino acids. Trimming shortened V by 4 bases and J by 5 bases, and 8 bases separated the two germline ends. The CDR3 reads CASSSGLTEAFF. CDR3 bases: TGTGCCAGCAGTTCAGGCCTTACTGAAGCTTTCTTT. Using reference TRBV28 and TRBJ1-1 for the parts outside the CDR3, the full variable domain is DVKVTQSSRYLVKRTGEKVFLECVQDMDHENMFWYRQDPGLGLRLIYFSYDVKMKEKGDIPEGYSVSREKKERFSLILESASTNQTSMYLCASSSGLTEAFFGQGTRLTVV.

This chain connects TRBV11-2 to TRBJ1-1, with D uncertain. V gave up 2 bases and J gave up 7 bases, with 11 bases separating them. The CDR3 sequence is 13 residues long. Germline CDR1 SGHAT, CDR2 FQNNGV. The CDR3 DNA reads TGTGCCAGCAGCTTATTCGCCGCAGATGAAGCTTTCTTT. Amino acid sequence: CASSLFAADEAFF.

V and J are TRBV5-6 and TRBJ1-2; no clear D. The length of the CDR3 is 12 residues. Germline loops: CDR1 SGHDT, CDR2 YYEEEE. Trimming left V 10 bases short and J 4 bases short, with 14 bases between. CDR3 sequence reads: CAALFKLYGYTF. The DNA for the CDR3 is TGTGCCGCACTTTTTAAACTCTATGGCTACACCTTC.

The CDR3 here is CASSLAGGVNEQFF. In DNA form, the CDR3 reads TGTGCCAGCTCCCTGGCGGGAGGAGTCAATGAGCAGTTCTTC. The chain carries TRBV27 and TRBJ2-1; 8 nucleotides line up with TRBD2. Germline V gene sequence: CDR1 MNHEY, CDR2 SMNVEV (reference sequence). V dropped 8 bases and J dropped 6; count of bases not matched to a gene: 9. The CDR3 totals 14 residues.

The chain is built from TRBV5-6 and TRBJ2-5; 8 bases match TRBD2. The V gene end was trimmed by 6 bases and the J gene end by 2 bases; junction bases not matched to a gene: 6. Germline-derived CDR1 and CDR2 are SGHDT and YYEEEE. The CDR3 loop spans 14 amino acids. The CDR3 reads CASKVAGSQETQYF. The DNA of the CDR3 is TGTGCCAGCAAGGTAGCGGGGAGTCAAGAGACCCAGTACTTC.

The gene calls are TRBV28 and TRBJ2-7, with D possibly being TRBD2 (5 bases). The germline V gene has CDR1 MDHEN and CDR2 SYDVKM. This CDR3 region has 15 residues. V was shortened by 6 bases and J by 0 bases, with 15 bases between the two germline ends. The CDR3 reads CASSAFLGSSYEQYF. The CDR3 DNA reads TGTGCCAGCAGCGCATTCTTGGGGAGCTCCTACGAGCAGTACTTC.

This chain links TRBV24-1 with TRBJ2-7; D is possibly TRBD1 (6 bases). This CDR3 is 18 amino acids long. Trimming removed 4 bases from V and 0 bases from J, with 21 bases in between. In germline, CDR1 is KGHDR, CDR2 SFDVKD. CDR3 coding DNA: TGTGCCACCAGTGACAAAAGATTAGGACAGTGGATCTCCTACGAGCAGTACTTC. This translates into CATSDKRLGQWISYEQYF.

The V gene is TRBV4-2, the J gene TRBJ1-1; 7 bases align to TRBD1. The V and J ends lost 4 bases and 1 base, in that order; junction bases with no gene match: 6. Germline CDR1 is LGHNA and CDR2 is YNFKEQ. The CDR3 sequence is 15 residues long. The CDR3, as DNA: TGTGCCAGCAGCCCCGGGGACAGACCGAACACTGAAGCTTTCTTT. Translated: CASSPGDRPNTEAFF.

The chain links TRBV6-2 or TRBV6-3 to TRBJ2-1; D may be TRBD1 (6 bases). This CDR3 spans 15 amino acids. Germline CDR1 and CDR2: MNHEY and SVGEGT. V was clipped by 6 bases and J by 2 bases, with 14 bases between them. The CDR3 protein is CASSQTGRTYNEQFF. The CDR3 DNA reads as TGTGCCAGCAGCCAAACAGGGAGAACCTACAATGAGCAGTTCTTC.

V usage is TRBV5-1 and J usage is TRBJ1-1; no firm D call. Deletions cut 0 bases from V and 1 base from J, with 16 bases between. The CDR3 runs to 17 residues. Looked up from germline, CDR1 is SGHRS and CDR2 is YFSETQ. As DNA, the CDR3 is TGCGCCAGCAGCTTGGCAACCTTTTCCGCGCCGAACACTGAAGCTTTCTTT. This gives the protein CASSLATFSAPNTEAFF.

This chain connects TRBV7-9 to TRBJ2-1; TRBD2 matches 14 bases. The CDR3 spans 20 residues. The J segment lost 2 bases and the V segment lost 5 bases, leaving 14 bases of the junction unmatched. From germline, CDR1 is SEHNR and CDR2 FQNEAQ (reference sequence). CDR3 DNA sequence: TGTGCCAGCAGCACTCTAGGGACTAGCGGGAGTATGGCTACCTACAATGAGCAGTTCTTC. Its protein is CASSTLGTSGSMATYNEQFF.